The T cell receptor beta chain described here comes from a study of cytomegalovirus exposure and HLA in healthy donors. PCR was performed using 60 Vbeta and 13 Jbeta primers. Generated by immunoSEQ multiplex PCR, the TCRdb table keeps only in-frame clones and is missing some. The sample has approximately 150,000 clones; approximately 80% are singletons. General observations from the study: Reported performance of the classifier showed diagnosis of cytomegalovirus status with high specificity and sensitivity.

V was shortened by 3 bases and J by 6 bases, with 8 bases between the two germline ends. CDR3 size: 12 residues. Germline-derived CDR1 and CDR2 are SQVTM and ANQGSEA. A note on this clone: Its antigen is unknown.

This chain uses TRBV29-1 with TRBJ1-4; no clear D. This clonotype was sampled from a middle-aged man in good health and CMV-seropositive. Sequencing was done on a sample of PBMCs. This chain's CDR3 is CSVDTPDEKLFF. CDR3 nucleotide sequence: TGCAGCGTTGACACTCCTGATGAAAAACTGTTTTTT.